Here is one T cell receptor beta chain with its context. The antigen remains undetermined. Primers used in a second PCR of roughly 6 to 12 cycles were a sample-barcoded 5' primer and a J-beta primer mix. TCRdb reanalysed the 5' RACE reads using MiXCR and keeps one entry per CDR3 protein. This sample has about 800,000 distinct CDR3 sequences, with roughly 60% found just once. The data are from a study of blood T cells in healthy people across ages. Findings and limits, study-wide: Compared with aged donors, long-lived donors showed fewer expanded clones, suggesting selection. Higher naive T cell percentage went strongly together with higher TCR beta diversity. Per million T cells, TCR beta diversity dropped about linearly as age rose.

Germline values: CDR1 MNHNS, CDR2 SASEGT. This CDR3 has 15 residues. V gave up 6 bases and J gave up 7 bases; unmatched junction bases: 9. This chain uses TRBV6-1 with TRBJ2-1; 10 nucleotides line up with TRBD2. The clonotype originates from a young man in good health. Sample: blood. This chain's CDR3 is CASSSQAGGRNEQFF. The CDR3 DNA sequence: TGTGCCAGCAGCTCGCAAGCGGGGGGGCGGAATGAGCAGTTCTTC.